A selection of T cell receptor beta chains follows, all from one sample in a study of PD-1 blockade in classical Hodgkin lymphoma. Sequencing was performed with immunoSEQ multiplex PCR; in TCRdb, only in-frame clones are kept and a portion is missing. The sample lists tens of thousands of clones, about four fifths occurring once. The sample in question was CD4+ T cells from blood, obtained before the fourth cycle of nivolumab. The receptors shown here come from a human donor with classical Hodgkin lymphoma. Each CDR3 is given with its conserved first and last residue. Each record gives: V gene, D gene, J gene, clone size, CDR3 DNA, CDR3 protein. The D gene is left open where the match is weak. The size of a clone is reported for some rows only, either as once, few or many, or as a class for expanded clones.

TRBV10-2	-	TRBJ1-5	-	TGCGCCAGCAGTGAGTCCGGGGGGAGCAATCAGCCCCAGCATTTT	CASSESGGSNQPQHF
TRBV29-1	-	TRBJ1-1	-	TGCAGCGTCCGAAGGGTGGAACATATGAACACTGAAGCTTTCTTT	CSVRRVEHMNTEAFF
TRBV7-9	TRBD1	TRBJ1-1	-	TGTGCCAGCAGCCCCCGGGACAGGGGAATTTTAACTGAAGCTTTCTTT	CASSPRDRGILTEAFF
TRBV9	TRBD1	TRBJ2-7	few	TGTGCCAGCAACCCGGGACAGGGATGGTACGAGCAGTACTTC	CASNPGQGWYEQYF
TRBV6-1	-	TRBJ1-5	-	TGTGCCAGCAAGAAGACAGATAGCAATCAGCCCCAGCATTTT	CASKKTDSNQPQHF
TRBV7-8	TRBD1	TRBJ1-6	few	TGTGCCAGCAGCTTAGGGACAGGGTTGGGTCCACCCCTCCACTTT	CASSLGTGLGPPLHF
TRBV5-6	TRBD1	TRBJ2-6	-	TGTGCCAGCAGCCCCAAAGACAGGGGGTTTAGCTCTGGGGCCAACGTCCTGACTTTC	CASSPKDRGFSSGANVLTF
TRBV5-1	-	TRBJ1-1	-	TGCGCCAGCAGCTTGGGGAGGGTAGGGACTGAAGCTTTCTTT	CASSLGRVGTEAFF
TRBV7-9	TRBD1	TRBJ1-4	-	TGTGCCAGCAGCTTAGGGGAGCGTGGGGACAGGGGTAATGAAAAACTGTTTTTT	CASSLGERGDRGNEKLFF
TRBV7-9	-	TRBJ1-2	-	TGTGCCAGCAGCCTCGAGGGCTATGGCTACACCTTC	CASSLEGYGYTF
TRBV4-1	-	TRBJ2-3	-	TGCGCCAGCAGCCAAGGGTGGTCGGCTGGCACAGATACGCAGTATTTT	CASSQGWSAGTDTQYF
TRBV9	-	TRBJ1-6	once	TGTGCCAGCAACTCGGCTAATTCACCCCTCCACTTT	CASNSANSPLHF
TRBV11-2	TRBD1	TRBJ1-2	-	TGTGCCAGCAGCTGGCTCCTAAGGACAGGGGCCAGGGGCTACACCTTC	CASSWLLRTGARGYTF
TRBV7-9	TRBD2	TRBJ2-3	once	TGTGCCAGCAGCTTAAGCGGGGGGAGCACAGATACGCAGTATTTT	CASSLSGGSTDTQYF
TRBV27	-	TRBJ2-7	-	TGTGCCAGCAGTTTAGCCGGGAAGGGTTCCTACGAGCAGTACTTC	CASSLAGKGSYEQYF
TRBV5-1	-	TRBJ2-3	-	TGCGCCAGCAGCTTGGGGGGAAACACAGATACGCAGTATTTT	CASSLGGNTDTQYF
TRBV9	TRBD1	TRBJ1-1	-	TGTGCCAGCCACCGGGACAGTGAGAACACTGAAGCTTTCTTT	CASHRDSENTEAFF
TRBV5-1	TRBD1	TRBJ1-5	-	TGCGCCAGCAGTCCGGGACAGGGCAATCAGCCCCAGCATTTT	CASSPGQGNQPQHF
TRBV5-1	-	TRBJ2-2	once	TGCGCCAGCAGCTCAACTCGGGTAGACGGGGAGCTGTTTTTT	CASSSTRVDGELFF
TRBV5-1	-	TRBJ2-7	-	TGCGCCAGCAGCTTGGTAGGGCCCTCCTACGAGCAGTACTTC	CASSLVGPSYEQYF